Shown below are 4 T cell receptor beta chains from a single sample sequenced in a study of blood T cell repertoires in COVID-19 (dated by TCRdb to about 2020). Libraries were built with the immunoSEQ multiplex PCR assay. Held by TCRdb, this immuneACCESS table contains in-frame sequences only and omits some clones. Under half of the omission traces to an unresolved V gene where checked; the cause of the rest is unknown. The sample table shows tens of thousands of clones, and roughly nine tenths are seen once. The leading ten clones occupy less than 6.5% of the sample. The material sequenced was peripheral blood. The receptors here all came from a man in his fifties or sixties with acute or convalescent COVID-19.

The chain employs TRBV3-1 (or the pseudogene TRBV3-2) and TRBJ1-2; the D gene is possibly TRBD1 (6 bases). This CDR3 spans 18 amino acids. V lost 0 bases and J lost 2, with 19 bases in between. The germline CDR1 and CDR2 sequences are LGHDT and YNNKEL (reference sequence). Written as DNA, the CDR3 is TGTGCCAGCAGCCAAGATATCTTGACTGACAGGATCAACTATGGCTACACCTTC. This translates into CASSQDILTDRINYGYTF.

The rearrangement links TRBV11-2 to TRBJ1-2; 7 bases agree with TRBD1. The CDR3 extends over 15 amino acids. V gave up 9 bases and J gave up 3 bases; unmatched junction bases: 13. Germline CDR1 SGHAT, CDR2 FQNNGV. The CDR3, as DNA: TGTGCCAGTAGACCTCCGAGAGGGGGCGACTATGGCTACACCTTC. It is translated as CASRPPRGGDYGYTF.

J is TRBJ2-3 and V is TRBV21-1; TRBD2 reflects the table's D call only, with no check against the DNA. TRBV21-1 is a pseudogene segment. The CDR3 has 17 residues. The CDR3 nucleotides read TGTGCCAGCACCCTCCCGAGGACTAGCGGGGGGGCAGATACGCAGTATTTT. It specifies CASTLPRTSGGADTQYF.

This sequence joins TRBV6-1 and TRBJ1-1; D remains ambiguous. The V gene's germline CDR1 is MNHNS and CDR2 SASEGT. CDR3 length: 13 amino acids. V shed 1 base and J shed 1 base, with 4 bases lying between them. CDR3 in DNA: TGTGCCAGCAGTGAAGGGAGGAACACTGAAGCTTTCTTT. Protein: CASSEGRNTEAFF.